The 11 T cell receptor beta chains below come from one sample, sequenced in a study of cytomegalovirus exposure and HLA in healthy donors (dated by TCRdb to between 2016 and 2019). Library construction relied on the immunoSEQ multiplex PCR assay. TCRdb stores this immuneACCESS table with in-frame sequences only. Part of the clones is absent; in the studies checked, under half of the shortfall reflects unresolved V genes, and no reason is known for the rest. Across this sample there are about 160,000 clones, with almost 85% seen only once. The ten biggest clones cover roughly a tenth of the sample. Material: PBMCs. All receptors come from a man aged 30-40 years in good health and CMV-seropositive.

The chain couples TRBV29-1 to TRBJ1-2; 7 bases map to TRBD1. Unmatched junction bases numbered 7, after V lost 7 bases and J lost 5 bases. The CDR3 runs 12 residues. From germline, CDR1 is SQVTM and CDR2 ANQGSEA. CDR3 sequence (DNA): TGCAGCGCCCGAGGGGACAGTTATGGCTACACCTTC. Amino acid sequence: CSARGDSYGYTF. Combining the CDR3 with reference TRBV29-1 and TRBJ1-2 gives the whole variable domain SAVISQKPSRDICQRGTSLTIQCQVDSQVTMMFWYRQQPGQSLTLIATANQGSEATYESGFVIDKFPISRPNLTFSTLTVSNMSPEDSSIYLCSARGDSYGYTFGSGTRLTVV.

The J gene is TRBJ2-3, the V gene TRBV11-2; possible D gene TRBD2, 5 bases. Trimming removed 7 bases from V and 2 bases from J, with 19 bases in between. This CDR3 region has 16 residues. Germline V gene lookup returns CDR1 SGHAT and CDR2 FQNNGV. The DNA of the CDR3 is TGTGCCAGCACCCCATATGGAGGAGCGACCACAGATACGCAGTATTTT. Translation: CASTPYGGATTDTQYF.

The V gene is TRBV18, the J gene TRBJ1-4; D is possibly TRBD1 (5 bases). The CDR3 is 15 amino acids. Germline CDR1 KGHSH, CDR2 LQKENI. V was cut by 4 bases and J by 4 bases, with 13 bases left in between. CDR3 amino acids: CASSLIREVNEKLFF. In nucleotides, the CDR3 is TGTGCCAGCTCACTCATCAGGGAGGTTAATGAAAAACTGTTTTTT.

The chain carries TRBV28 and TRBJ2-3; weak D call: TRBD1 (5 bases). V was pared by 4 bases and J by 10 bases, with 18 bases between. The CDR3 has 14 amino acids. CDR1 and CDR2 (germline): MDHEN, SYDVKM. In DNA form, the CDR3 reads TGTGCCAGCAGTTCACCCCCCAGGGTAGAAGCGCAGTATTTT. Translated: CASSSPPRVEAQYF.

The J gene is TRBJ2-2, the V gene TRBV6-5; 7 nucleotides line up with TRBD2. CDR3 length: 16 residues. Germline CDR1 reads MNHEY; CDR2 reads SVGAGI. After removal of 1 base from V and 3 bases from J, the junction contained 5 bases not matched to a gene. The CDR3 bases are TGTGCCAGCAGTTACTACCCGAGCGGGGACACCGGGGAGCTGTTTTTT. Amino acids: CASSYYPSGDTGELFF.

The chain employs TRBV4-2 and TRBJ2-1, with TRBD2 identical over 8 bases. Germline CDR1 is LGHNA and CDR2 is YNFKEQ. The CDR3 spans 17 residues. J lost 7 bases, V lost 1 base, and 12 bases had no gene match. The CDR3 DNA reads as TGTGCCAGCAGCCAAGGGTCGACTAGCGCTGAGTTGAATGAGCAGTTCTTC. It encodes CASSQGSTSAELNEQFF.

The chain joins TRBV27 to TRBJ1-2; 8 bases map to TRBD1. V shed 3 bases and J 0 bases; nucleotides not matched to a gene: 6. Germline CDR1 is MNHEY and CDR2 is SMNVEV (reference sequence). The CDR3 is 16 residues long. Here the CDR3 DNA reads TGTGCCAGCAGTTTTTCGACAGGGGCCACTAACTATGGCTACACCTTC. Translation gives CASSFSTGATNYGYTF.

The genes are TRBV19 and TRBJ2-3; 8 nucleotides line up with TRBD2. Germline CDR1 and CDR2: LNHDA and SQIVND (reference sequence). V lost 3 bases to trimming and J lost 5 bases; unmatched junction nucleotides: 10. CDR3 length equals 16 residues. The CDR3 bases are TGTGCCAGTAGTATGTACGGGGGGGCGCCTAAAGATACGCAGTATTTT. Protein: CASSMYGGAPKDTQYF.

This chain joins TRBV5-6 and TRBJ2-3, with TRBD1 identical over 8 bases. The V and J ends lost 3 bases and 3 bases, in that order; junction bases with no gene match: 3. This CDR3 is 14 amino acids long. Germline CDR1 is SGHDT and CDR2 is YYEEEE. CDR3 sequence: CASSSGQGTDTQYF. The CDR3 region has the DNA TGTGCCAGCAGCTCCGGACAGGGAACAGATACGCAGTATTTT.

The chain combines TRBV2 with TRBJ2-5; perhaps TRBD1 as D (6 bases). Deletions cut 6 bases from V and 2 bases from J, with 13 bases between. The germline CDR1 and CDR2 sequences are SNHLY and FYNNEI. This CDR3 spans 14 amino acids. The DNA for the CDR3 is TGTGCCAGCAGCGTTCTGGGGGCTCAAGAGACCCAGTACTTC. Translated: CASSVLGAQETQYF.

V and J are TRBV7-3 and TRBJ2-3; 12 nucleotides line up with TRBD2. CDR1 and CDR2 from the germline V gene are SGHTA and FQGTGA. With V trimmed by 5 bases and J by 2 bases, 5 bases remained unmatched. The CDR3 length is 16 residues. The CDR3 nucleotides read TGTGCCAGCAGCCTGCTAGCGGGGGGGACCACAGATACGCAGTATTTT. Translating it yields CASSLLAGGTTDTQYF.